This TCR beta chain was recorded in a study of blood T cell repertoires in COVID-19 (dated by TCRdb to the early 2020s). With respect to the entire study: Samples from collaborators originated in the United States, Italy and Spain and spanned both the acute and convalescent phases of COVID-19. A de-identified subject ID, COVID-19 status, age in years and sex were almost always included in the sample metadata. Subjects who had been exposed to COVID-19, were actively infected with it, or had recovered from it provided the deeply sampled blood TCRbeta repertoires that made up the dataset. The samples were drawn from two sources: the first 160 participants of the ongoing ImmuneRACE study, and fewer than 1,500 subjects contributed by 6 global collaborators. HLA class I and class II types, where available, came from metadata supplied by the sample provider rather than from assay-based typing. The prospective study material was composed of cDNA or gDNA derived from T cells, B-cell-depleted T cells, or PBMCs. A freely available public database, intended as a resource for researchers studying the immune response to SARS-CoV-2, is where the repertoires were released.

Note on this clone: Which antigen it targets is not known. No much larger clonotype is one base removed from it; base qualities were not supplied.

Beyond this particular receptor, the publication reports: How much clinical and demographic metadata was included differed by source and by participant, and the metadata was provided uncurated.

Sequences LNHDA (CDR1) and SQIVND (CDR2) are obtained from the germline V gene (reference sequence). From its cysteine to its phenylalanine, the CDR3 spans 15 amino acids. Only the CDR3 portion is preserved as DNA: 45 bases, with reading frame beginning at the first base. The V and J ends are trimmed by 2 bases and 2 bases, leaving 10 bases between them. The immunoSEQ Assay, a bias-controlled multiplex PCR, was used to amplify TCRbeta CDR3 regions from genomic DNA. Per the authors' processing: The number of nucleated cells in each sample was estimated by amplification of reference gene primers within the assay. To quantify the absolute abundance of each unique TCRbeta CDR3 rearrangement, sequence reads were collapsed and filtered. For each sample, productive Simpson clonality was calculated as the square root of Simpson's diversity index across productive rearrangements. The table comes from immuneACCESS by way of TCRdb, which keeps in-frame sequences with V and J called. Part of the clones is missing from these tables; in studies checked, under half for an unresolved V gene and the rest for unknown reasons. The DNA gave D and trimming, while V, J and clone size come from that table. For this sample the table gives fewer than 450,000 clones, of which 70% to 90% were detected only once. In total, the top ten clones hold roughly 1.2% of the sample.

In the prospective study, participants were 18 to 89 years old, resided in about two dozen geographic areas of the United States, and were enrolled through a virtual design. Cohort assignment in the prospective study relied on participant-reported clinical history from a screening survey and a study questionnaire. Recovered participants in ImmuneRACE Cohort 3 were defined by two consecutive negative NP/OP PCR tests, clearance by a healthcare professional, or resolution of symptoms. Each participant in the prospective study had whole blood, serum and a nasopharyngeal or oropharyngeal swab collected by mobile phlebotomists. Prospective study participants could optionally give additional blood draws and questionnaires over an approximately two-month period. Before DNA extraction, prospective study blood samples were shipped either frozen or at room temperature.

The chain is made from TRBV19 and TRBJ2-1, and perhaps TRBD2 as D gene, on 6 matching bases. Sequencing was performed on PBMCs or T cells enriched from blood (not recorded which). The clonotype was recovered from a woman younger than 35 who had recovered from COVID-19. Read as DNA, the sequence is TGTGCCAGTAGTATATTGCTAGCGCCCTACAATGAGCAGTTCTTC. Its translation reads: CASSILLAPYNEQFF. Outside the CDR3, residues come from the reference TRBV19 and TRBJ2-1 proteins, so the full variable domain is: DGGITQSPKYLFRKEGQNVTLSCEQNLNHDAMYWYRQDPGQGLRLIYYSQIVNDFQKGDIAEGYSVSREKKESFPLTVTSAQKNPTAFYLCASSILLAPYNEQFFGPGTRLTVL.